This is a list of T cell receptor beta chains from one sample in a study of blood T cell repertoires in COVID-19. Profiling relied on immunoSEQ multiplex PCR, and the TCRdb table lists in-frame clones only, not all of them. The sample holds 330,000 or so clones; 87% are singletons and the top ten take roughly a tenth. The sample comprised peripheral blood. The source of these receptors is a man between 25 and 39 years old with COVID-19, enrolled during active disease. The CDR3 runs from the conserved cysteine through the conserved F or W. The D gene is left open where the match is weak. Size values are once, few and many counts, or a class for expanded clones, and some rows have none.

d_call: TRBD1; j_call: TRBJ2-1; v_call: TRBV4-3; clone_size: .; cdr3_aa: CASSAQGAVWNEQFF; cdr3_nt: TGCGCCAGCAGCGCTCAGGGGGCAGTGTGGAATGAGCAGTTCTTC
d_call: .; j_call: TRBJ2-1; v_call: TRBV7-3; clone_size: .; cdr3_aa: CASSLHRTAYNEQFF; cdr3_nt: TGTGCCAGCAGCTTACACAGAACAGCCTACAATGAGCAGTTCTTC
d_call: TRBD1; j_call: TRBJ2-2; v_call: TRBV7-9; clone_size: .; cdr3_aa: CASSLAIWAGGTNTGELFF; cdr3_nt: TGTGCCAGCAGCTTAGCTATTTGGGCAGGGGGAACGAACACCGGGGAGCTGTTTTTT
d_call: TRBD2; j_call: TRBJ2-7; v_call: TRBV7-3; clone_size: .; cdr3_aa: CASSPGLAGGYYEQYF; cdr3_nt: TGTGCCAGCAGCCCGGGACTAGCGGGAGGGTACTACGAGCAGTACTTC
d_call: TRBD1; j_call: TRBJ2-7; v_call: TRBV10-2; clone_size: .; cdr3_aa: CASNGQGAGEQYF; cdr3_nt: TGCGCCAGCAATGGACAGGGGGCGGGCGAGCAGTACTTC
d_call: TRBD1; j_call: TRBJ1-2; v_call: TRBV10-3; clone_size: .; cdr3_aa: CAISESNLPWTGSLGYTF; cdr3_nt: TGTGCCATCAGTGAGTCGAATTTACCGTGGACAGGGAGTTTGGGCTACACCTTC
d_call: .; j_call: TRBJ2-7; v_call: TRBV7-3; clone_size: .; cdr3_aa: CASSPREGVEQYF; cdr3_nt: TGTGCCAGCAGCCCCAGGGAGGGGGTCGAGCAGTACTTC
d_call: TRBD2; j_call: TRBJ2-3; v_call: TRBV3-1/TRBV3-2; clone_size: .; cdr3_aa: CASSPFSGGRIFDTQYF; cdr3_nt: TGTGCCAGCAGCCCTTTTTCGGGCGGGAGGATTTTCGATACGCAGTATTTT
d_call: .; j_call: TRBJ2-3; v_call: TRBV6-4; clone_size: .; cdr3_aa: CASSDGAGSTDTQYF; cdr3_nt: TGTGCCAGCAGTGACGGGGCGGGGTCCACAGATACGCAGTATTTT
d_call: TRBD2; j_call: TRBJ2-7; v_call: TRBV7-9; clone_size: .; cdr3_aa: CASSLIPAGGPYEQYF; cdr3_nt: TGTGCCAGCAGCCTCATACCAGCGGGAGGTCCCTACGAGCAGTACTTC
d_call: .; j_call: TRBJ2-7; v_call: TRBV3-1/TRBV3-2; clone_size: .; cdr3_aa: CASSQGPYEQYF; cdr3_nt: TGTGCCAGCAGCCAAGGGCCCTACGAGCAGTACTTC
d_call: .; j_call: TRBJ1-3; v_call: TRBV7-9; clone_size: .; cdr3_aa: CASRGLNSGNTIYF; cdr3_nt: TGTGCCAGCAGGGGGCTAAACTCTGGAAACACCATATATTTT
d_call: TRBD2; j_call: TRBJ2-7; v_call: TRBV7-8; clone_size: .; cdr3_aa: CASSPSGSSPYF; cdr3_nt: TGTGCCAGCAGTCCGAGCGGGAGTAGTCCGTACTTC
d_call: .; j_call: TRBJ2-7; v_call: TRBV27; clone_size: .; cdr3_aa: CASSRDTRGYEQYF; cdr3_nt: TGTGCCAGCAGCCGGGATACGAGAGGCTACGAGCAGTACTTC
d_call: TRBD1; j_call: TRBJ1-1; v_call: TRBV7-9; clone_size: once; cdr3_aa: CASSLWGTGGMNTEAFF; cdr3_nt: TGTGCCAGCAGCTTATGGGGGACAGGGGGAATGAACACTGAAGCTTTCTTT
d_call: TRBD1; j_call: TRBJ1-1; v_call: TRBV27; clone_size: .; cdr3_aa: CASSPRGQGRAEAFF; cdr3_nt: TGTGCCAGCAGTCCTCGAGGACAGGGTAGGGCTGAAGCTTTCTTT
d_call: .; j_call: TRBJ2-3; v_call: TRBV4-1; clone_size: .; cdr3_aa: CASSPLPLTDTQYF; cdr3_nt: TGCGCCAGCAGCCCCCTACCCCTCACAGATACGCAGTATTTT
d_call: .; j_call: TRBJ1-4; v_call: TRBV4-3; clone_size: .; cdr3_aa: CASSQDLQTSTNEKLFF; cdr3_nt: TGCGCCAGCAGCCAAGATCTACAGACCTCAACTAATGAAAAACTGTTTTTT
d_call: .; j_call: TRBJ2-6; v_call: TRBV4-2; clone_size: .; cdr3_aa: CASSQDGTSGANVLTF; cdr3_nt: TGTGCCAGCAGCCAAGATGGGACATCTGGGGCCAACGTCCTGACTTTC
d_call: TRBD2; j_call: TRBJ2-7; v_call: TRBV6-6; clone_size: .; cdr3_aa: CASGLGLALTYEQYF; cdr3_nt: TGTGCCAGCGGGTTGGGACTAGCGCTGACCTACGAGCAGTACTTC
d_call: TRBD2; j_call: TRBJ2-1; v_call: TRBV29-1; clone_size: .; cdr3_aa: CSVVGGAYYNEQFF; cdr3_nt: TGCAGCGTTGTCGGGGGGGCGTATTACAATGAGCAGTTCTTC
d_call: .; j_call: TRBJ2-3; v_call: TRBV4-2; clone_size: .; cdr3_aa: CASSKEQGMTDTQYF; cdr3_nt: TGTGCCAGCAGTAAGGAGCAGGGAATGACAGATACGCAGTATTTT
d_call: TRBD1; j_call: TRBJ2-7; v_call: TRBV7-3; clone_size: once; cdr3_aa: CASSRTGTYEQYF; cdr3_nt: TGTGCCAGCAGCCGGACAGGGACCTACGAGCAGTACTTC
d_call: TRBD1; j_call: TRBJ1-1; v_call: TRBV7-3; clone_size: .; cdr3_aa: CASSQGTGGNTEAFF; cdr3_nt: TGTGCCAGCAGCCAAGGGACAGGGGGGAACACTGAAGCTTTCTTT
d_call: TRBD2; j_call: TRBJ2-1; v_call: TRBV19; clone_size: .; cdr3_aa: CASKLEGGTYNEQFF; cdr3_nt: TGTGCCAGTAAATTAGAGGGAGGGACGTACAATGAGCAGTTCTTC
d_call: .; j_call: TRBJ2-7; v_call: TRBV7-3; clone_size: .; cdr3_aa: CASSLASGGGPYEQYF; cdr3_nt: TGTGCCAGCAGCTTGGCGTCGGGAGGGGGCCCCTACGAGCAGTACTTC
d_call: .; j_call: TRBJ2-7; v_call: TRBV19; clone_size: .; cdr3_aa: CASSLSPGEQYF; cdr3_nt: TGTGCCAGTAGTCTGTCCCCCGGCGAGCAGTACTTC
d_call: TRBD2; j_call: TRBJ2-7; v_call: TRBV5-1; clone_size: .; cdr3_aa: CASSLASGTYEQYF; cdr3_nt: TGCGCCAGCAGCTTGGCTAGCGGAACCTACGAGCAGTACTTC
d_call: .; j_call: TRBJ1-3; v_call: TRBV10-3; clone_size: few; cdr3_aa: CATSDRGNTIYF; cdr3_nt: TGTGCCACCTCAGACAGGGGAAACACCATATATTTT
d_call: .; j_call: TRBJ2-2; v_call: TRBV11-3; clone_size: .; cdr3_aa: CASSRLGRTGELFF; cdr3_nt: TGTGCCAGCAGCCGCCTAGGGAGGACCGGGGAGCTGTTTTTT
d_call: .; j_call: TRBJ1-2; v_call: TRBV9; clone_size: .; cdr3_aa: CASSVALAGPGYTF; cdr3_nt: TGTGCCAGCAGCGTAGCGTTGGCAGGGCCTGGCTACACCTTC
d_call: .; j_call: TRBJ1-2; v_call: TRBV5-6; clone_size: .; cdr3_aa: CASSLAYGWDGYTF; cdr3_nt: TGTGCCAGCAGCTTGGCCTACGGGTGGGATGGCTACACCTTC
d_call: TRBD2; j_call: TRBJ2-5; v_call: TRBV25-1; clone_size: .; cdr3_aa: CASSPPGGVETQYF; cdr3_nt: TGTGCCAGCAGCCCTCCTGGGGGGGTGGAGACCCAGTACTTC
d_call: TRBD2; j_call: TRBJ2-1; v_call: TRBV4-2; clone_size: many; cdr3_aa: CASSQEPAGGPGNEQFF; cdr3_nt: TGTGCCAGCAGCCAAGAACCAGCGGGAGGTCCGGGCAATGAGCAGTTCTTC
d_call: .; j_call: TRBJ2-7; v_call: TRBV11-2; clone_size: .; cdr3_aa: CASSLDQQGGIYEQYF; cdr3_nt: TGTGCCAGCAGCTTAGATCAGCAGGGTGGCATCTACGAGCAGTACTTC
d_call: .; j_call: TRBJ2-7; v_call: TRBV5-1; clone_size: many; cdr3_aa: CASSLLGVMANEQYF; cdr3_nt: TGCGCCAGCAGCCTATTAGGGGTGATGGCTAACGAGCAGTACTTC
d_call: .; j_call: TRBJ2-7; v_call: TRBV9; clone_size: .; cdr3_aa: CASSVEVGLTYEQYF; cdr3_nt: TGTGCCAGCAGCGTAGAAGTGGGGCTAACCTACGAGCAGTACTTC
d_call: TRBD1; j_call: TRBJ1-4; v_call: TRBV28; clone_size: once; cdr3_aa: CATSTGRWGEKLFF; cdr3_nt: TGTGCCACCTCGACAGGGAGGTGGGGGGAAAAACTGTTTTTT
d_call: .; j_call: TRBJ1-1; v_call: TRBV19; clone_size: .; cdr3_aa: CASNDRMTPEAFF; cdr3_nt: TGTGCCAGTAACGACAGGATGACTCCTGAAGCTTTCTTT
d_call: .; j_call: TRBJ1-4; v_call: TRBV5-6; clone_size: .; cdr3_aa: CASSTRQAPINEKLFF; cdr3_nt: TGTGCCAGCAGCACCCGACAGGCTCCGATAAATGAAAAACTGTTTTTT
d_call: TRBD2; j_call: TRBJ2-1; v_call: TRBV7-2; clone_size: .; cdr3_aa: CASSLPASGGRYNEQFF; cdr3_nt: TGTGCCAGCAGCTTGCCGGCTAGCGGGGGGAGGTACAATGAGCAGTTCTTC
d_call: .; j_call: TRBJ2-7; v_call: TRBV7-2; clone_size: .; cdr3_aa: CASSLSWGDSYEQYF; cdr3_nt: TGTGCCAGCAGCTTAAGTTGGGGAGACTCCTACGAGCAGTACTTC
d_call: .; j_call: TRBJ2-1; v_call: TRBV9; clone_size: .; cdr3_aa: CASSVEKNMRSSYNEQFF; cdr3_nt: TGTGCCAGCAGCGTAGAAAAAAATATGCGGAGCTCCTACAATGAGCAGTTCTTC
d_call: .; j_call: TRBJ2-3; v_call: TRBV5-1; clone_size: .; cdr3_aa: CASSPRTDLDTQYF; cdr3_nt: TGCGCCAGCAGCCCCCGGACAGATTTGGATACGCAGTATTTT
d_call: .; j_call: TRBJ2-2; v_call: TRBV18; clone_size: .; cdr3_aa: CASSPTFLMQNLNTGELFF; cdr3_nt: TGTGCCAGCTCACCCACGTTTTTGATGCAGAACCTGAACACCGGGGAGCTGTTTTTT
d_call: .; j_call: TRBJ1-1; v_call: TRBV9; clone_size: .; cdr3_aa: CASSVRGEDTEAFF; cdr3_nt: TGTGCCAGCAGCGTGCGAGGGGAGGACACTGAAGCTTTCTTT
d_call: .; j_call: TRBJ2-7; v_call: TRBV5-6; clone_size: .; cdr3_aa: CASSLQGRSYEQYF; cdr3_nt: TGTGCCAGCAGCTTGCAGGGCAGGTCCTACGAGCAGTACTTC
d_call: .; j_call: TRBJ2-1; v_call: TRBV5-4; clone_size: .; cdr3_aa: CASTPFGGSSYNEQFF; cdr3_nt: TGTGCCAGCACCCCGTTTGGCGGGTCTTCCTACAATGAGCAGTTCTTC